The 12 T cell receptor beta chains presented below share a single source sample, sequenced in a study of cytomegalovirus exposure and HLA in healthy donors. This PCR relied on a set of 60 Vbeta primers and 13 Jbeta primers. Profiled with immunoSEQ multiplex PCR; TCRdb holds only in-frame clones, not every one. The sample holds about 120,000 clones; 70% to 75% are singletons and the top ten take about 1.6%. The sequenced sample consisted of PBMCs. The source is a woman aged 18-35 years in good health and CMV-seronegative.

This clone was seen only a few times. V and J are TRBV10-1 and TRBJ1-2; possibly TRBD1 for D (6 bases). Germline V lookup: CDR1 WNHNN, CDR2 SYGVQD (reference sequence). The CDR3 totals 16 residues. V gave up 0 bases and J gave up 4 bases, with 15 bases separating them. CDR3 coding DNA: TGCGCCAGCAGTGAGTCCCGGGACACAAGCGTCTATGGCTACACCTTC. Protein product: CASSESRDTSVYGYTF.

The CDR3 here is CASSINRGTSTDTQYF. In nucleotides, the CDR3 is TGTGCCAGCAGTATAAACAGGGGCACCAGCACAGATACGCAGTATTTT. The chain carries TRBV2 and TRBJ2-3; 7 positions match TRBD1. CDR3 length equals 16 residues. V dropped 5 bases and J dropped 0; count of bases not matched to a gene: 8. CDR1 is SNHLY and CDR2 is FYNNEI in the germline V gene.

The J gene is TRBJ1-5, the V gene TRBV29-1, with TRBD1 as a possible D gene (6 bases). The V and J ends lost 5 bases and 7 bases respectively, with 15 bases between them. Per the germline V gene, CDR1 is SQVTM and CDR2 is ANQGSEA. The CDR3 runs to 13 residues. DNA of the CDR3: TGCAGCGTTTCGACAGGAGTTTTGCAGCCCCAGCATTTT. Amino acid sequence: CSVSTGVLQPQHF.

The V call is TRBV5-6, the J call TRBJ1-4; no definite D call. The CDR3 consists of 14 residues. The V gene lost 0 bases and the J gene lost 5 bases, with 8 bases spanning the gap. Per germline, CDR1 SGHDT and CDR2 YYEEEE. The CDR3: CASSLAAGNEKLFF. DNA of the CDR3: TGTGCCAGCAGCTTGGCTGCGGGCAATGAAAAACTGTTTTTT.

This clone was observed a few times. The V and J genes are TRBV5-1 and TRBJ1-5, with no clear D. The germline CDR1 and CDR2 sequences are SGHRS and YFSETQ. The CDR3 length is 13 residues. Deletions cut 0 bases from V and 4 bases from J, with 5 bases between. In DNA, the CDR3 is TGCGCCAGCAGCTTGGGGCAGAATCAGCCCCAGCATTTT. Encoded protein: CASSLGQNQPQHF.

The gene calls are TRBV6-5 and TRBJ1-3; D remains ambiguous. The CDR3 sequence is 16 residues long. Germline CDR1 reads MNHEY; CDR2 reads SVGAGI. Trimming took 2 bases from V and 0 from J, leaving 11 bases between them. CDR3 nucleotides: TGTGCCAGCAGTTACACCCGGTTCCACTCTGGAAACACCATATATTTT. As protein: CASSYTRFHSGNTIYF.

The chain employs TRBV6-1 and TRBJ2-1, with D perhaps TRBD1 (6 bases). This CDR3 is built from 14 residues. Germline CDR1 MNHNS, CDR2 SASEGT. V shed 6 bases and J shed 9 bases, with 18 bases lying between them. DNA for the CDR3: TGTGCCAGCAGGGGGGCAGGGGCACTCTCTGAGCAGTTCTTC. This codes for CASRGAGALSEQFF.

V usage is TRBV5-4 and J usage is TRBJ2-3; 7 bases are shared with TRBD2. The CDR3 consists of 15 residues. CDR1 and CDR2 (germline): SGHNT, YYREEE (reference sequence). With 4 bases clipped from V and 1 base from J, the junction kept 6 bases outside the gene matches. The CDR3: CASSGLAAGTDTQYF. The DNA of the CDR3 is TGTGCCAGCAGCGGGCTAGCGGCCGGCACAGATACGCAGTATTTT.

The J gene is TRBJ1-4, the V gene TRBV28; 9 positions agree with TRBD1. This CDR3 region has 16 residues. V was pared by 8 bases and J by 4 bases, with 11 bases of the junction left unmatched. From germline, CDR1 is MDHEN and CDR2 SYDVKM. The CDR3 DNA sequence: TGTGCCAGCCACACCGGGACAGGGTTTGATAATGAAAAACTGTTTTTT. Translation gives CASHTGTGFDNEKLFF.

The chain combines TRBV4-1 with TRBJ1-1; 7 nucleotides line up with TRBD1. CDR1 is MGHRA, CDR2 YSYEKL, per germline. The CDR3 is made up of 13 amino acids. Trimming took 2 bases from V and 4 from J; bases not matched to a gene: 1. The DNA of the CDR3 is TGCGCCAGCAGCCAAAGGGGGCTCACTGAAGCTTTCTTT. This translates into CASSQRGLTEAFF.

This rearrangement joins TRBV6-1 to TRBJ1-1; D possibly corresponds to TRBD1 (6 bases). The CDR3 length is 15 residues. Trimming left V 6 bases short and J 0 bases short, with 14 bases between. Germline V gene lookup returns CDR1 MNHNS and CDR2 SASEGT. This chain's CDR3 is CASSPRTVMNTEAFF. The CDR3 DNA sequence: TGTGCCAGCAGCCCGAGGACAGTGATGAACACTGAAGCTTTCTTT.

The chain is built from TRBV5-1 and TRBJ2-5; 8 bases are shared with TRBD2. CDR3 length equals 16 residues. Trimming took 4 bases from V and 5 from J; bases not matched to a gene: 13. Per germline, CDR1 SGHRS and CDR2 YFSETQ. DNA of the CDR3: TGCGCCAGCAGCCCAACCCCCGGGGGGGCCGGGGAGACCCAGTACTTC. Translated: CASSPTPGGAGETQYF. The whole variable domain, remainder taken from reference TRBV5-1 and TRBJ2-5, is KAGVTQTPRYLIKTRGQQVTLSCSPISGHRSVSWYQQTPGQGLQFLFEYFSETQRNKGNFPGRFSGRQFSNSRSEMNVSTLELGDSALYLCASSPTPGGAGETQYFGPGTRLLVL.